Sequencing of this T cell receptor (beta chain) was carried out in a study of blood T cell repertoires in COVID-19. Only in-frame clones appear in the TCRdb table, and some are missing; sequencing was by immunoSEQ multiplex PCR. Among approximately 230,000 clones listed, under 90% were seen once. Between the trimmed V and J ends, which lost 0 bases and 4 bases, there was a span of 7 bases. The CDR3 is 13 residues long. Looked up from germline, CDR1 is SGHNT and CDR2 is YYREEE (reference sequence). The source material was PBMCs or T cells enriched from blood (not recorded which). The TCR was taken from a young man who had recovered from COVID-19. The J gene is TRBJ1-1, the V gene TRBV5-4; no definite D call. The CDR3 loop reads CASSLAPSTEAFF. The CDR3 DNA sequence: TGTGCCAGCAGCTTGGCCCCCTCCACTGAAGCTTTCTTT. Drawing the rest from reference TRBV5-4 and TRBJ1-1, the complete variable domain is ETGVTQSPTHLIKTRGQQVTLRCSSQSGHNTVSWYQQALGQGPQFIFQYYREEENGRGNFPPRFSGLQFPNYSSELNVNALELDDSALYLCASSLAPSTEAFFGQGTRLTVV.